Presented here are 24 T cell receptor beta chains from one specimen sequenced in a study of blood T cells in healthy people across ages. PCR was performed a second time for about 7 to 12 cycles using a sample-barcoded 5' primer and a J-beta primer mix. TCRdb reanalysed the 5' RACE reads using MiXCR and keeps one entry per CDR3 protein. The sample includes 1.5 million to 2 million distinct CDR3 sequences, around half of them seen just once. Sequencing was done on a sample of blood. All receptors come from a woman in her 40s in good health.

The chain is built from TRBV29-1 and TRBJ1-5; TRBD1 aligns across 7 bases. From germline, CDR1 is SQVTM and CDR2 ANQGSEA. V shed 0 bases, J shed 7 bases, and the junction held 6 bases outside the gene matches. The CDR3 covers 14 residues. The CDR3 DNA sequence: TGCAGCGTTGAAGAGAAGGGGGCGAGGCAGCCCCAGCATTTT. It is translated as CSVEEKGARQPQHF.

The chain is built from TRBV20-1 and TRBJ2-1, with 9 bases that match TRBD2. Per germline, CDR1 DFQATT and CDR2 SNEGSKA (reference sequence). The V segment lost 2 bases and the J segment 12 bases; nucleotides outside the gene matches: 5. The CDR3 runs 12 residues. CDR3 sequence: CSARSLAGMQFF. In DNA form, the CDR3 reads TGCAGTGCTAGATCCCTAGCGGGGATGCAGTTCTTC.

J is TRBJ2-1 and V is TRBV27, with unresolved D. Looked up from germline, CDR1 is MNHEY and CDR2 is SMNVEV (reference sequence). The CDR3 spans 15 residues. The V and J ends lost 5 bases and 1 base respectively, with 12 bases between them. CDR3 protein: CASSPIMNSYNEQFF. CDR3 nucleotide sequence: TGTGCCAGCAGTCCAATCATGAATTCCTACAATGAGCAGTTCTTC.

On this clonotype: Mismatch with germline at one junction end may stem from a read error. CDR3: CASSDRLSSQPQHF. CDR3 DNA sequence: TGTGCCAGCAGTGACAGGTTAAGCAGTCAGCCCCAGCATTTT. The chain employs TRBV6-1 and TRBJ1-5; D gene unclear. Germline V CDR1 and CDR2: MNHNS, SASEGT. This CDR3 spans 14 amino acids.

The sample holds one count of this clonotype. This sequence joins TRBV24-1 and TRBJ2-1; perhaps TRBD2 as D (5 bases). The germline V gene has CDR1 KGHDR and CDR2 SFDVKD. The CDR3 runs 14 residues. V was pared by 8 bases and J by 6 bases, with 16 bases between. The DNA of the CDR3 is TGTGCCACCACCTCGGAACTAGTCGGCAATGAGCAGTTCTTC. Translating gives CATTSELVGNEQFF.

The CDR3 DNA sequence: TGCGCCAGCAGCCTGGACACTCAGGGGGCGACTTCCGAAGAGACCCAGTACTTC. This gives the protein CASSLDTQGATSEETQYF. V usage is TRBV4-3 and J usage is TRBJ2-5; the match to TRBD1 covers 8 bases. V shed 4 bases, J shed 3 bases, and the junction held 16 bases outside the gene matches. The germline CDR1 and CDR2 sequences are LGHNA and YSLEER. This CDR3 is built from 18 residues.

The V gene is TRBV28, the J gene TRBJ1-2; a weak D match, TRBD1 (6 bases). The CDR3 consists of 15 residues. V was clipped by 7 bases and J by 4 bases, with 19 bases between them. Germline assignment: CDR1 MDHEN and CDR2 SYDVKM. Written as DNA, the CDR3 is TGTGCCAGCAACCCCCGCGGGGGGCCCTCCTATGGCTACACCTTC. Protein: CASNPRGGPSYGYTF.

This clonotype was detected only a few times. The chain links TRBV20-1 to TRBJ2-7; 10 nucleotides line up with TRBD2. The CDR3 is 14 residues long. The germline gives CDR1 DFQATT, CDR2 SNEGSKA (reference sequence). The ends lost 2 bases at V and 7 bases at J; junction bases unmatched: 8. Here the CDR3 DNA reads TGCAGTGCTAGATATCCAGCGGGGGGGCCGGAGCAGTACTTC. Translating gives CSARYPAGGPEQYF.

This clonotype appeared a few times. The V and J genes are TRBV2 and TRBJ2-5; D is ambiguous. The CDR3 contains 14 residues. V dropped 6 bases and J dropped 1 base, with 12 bases sitting between them. The germline V gene has CDR1 SNHLY and CDR2 FYNNEI. CDR3 region: CASSRLTAQETQYF. The DNA for the CDR3 is TGTGCCAGCAGCCGACTCACAGCCCAAGAGACCCAGTACTTC.

The genes are TRBV7-3 and TRBJ2-1; 8 bases fit TRBD1. V lost 5 bases, J lost 7 bases, and 10 bases stayed unmatched. The CDR3 loop spans 15 amino acids. Germline CDR1 and CDR2: SGHTA and FQGTGA. The CDR3 sequence: CASSPGQASGNEQFF. DNA of the CDR3: TGTGCCAGCAGCCCGGGACAGGCCTCGGGAAATGAGCAGTTCTTC.

The V gene is TRBV27, the J gene TRBJ2-7; D is perhaps TRBD2 (5 bases). This CDR3 spans 14 amino acids. Trimming took 8 bases from V and 2 from J, leaving 16 bases between them. Germline loops: CDR1 MNHEY, CDR2 SMNVEV (reference sequence). The CDR3 DNA reads as TGTGCCAGCCGGCTGGCGGGCAGCACCTACGAGCAGTACTTC. Protein product: CASRLAGSTYEQYF.

In this sample, this clonotype turned up once. This rearrangement joins TRBV18 to TRBJ2-5, with D possibly matching TRBD1 (5 bases). The CDR3 loop spans 14 amino acids. With 2 bases removed from V and 2 bases from J, the gap between germline ends came to 9 bases. Germline CDR1 KGHSH, CDR2 LQKENI. The CDR3 loop is CASSPGALQETQYF. In DNA form, the CDR3 reads TGTGCCAGCTCACCAGGGGCATTGCAAGAGACCCAGTACTTC.

The genes are TRBV20-1 and TRBJ1-6, with D unresolved. V was pared by 3 bases and J by 6 bases, with 6 bases between. This CDR3 has 12 amino acids. Germline values: CDR1 DFQATT, CDR2 SNEGSKA (reference sequence). This chain's CDR3 is CSARLGNSPLHF. DNA of the CDR3: TGCAGTGCTAGGCTGGGTAATTCACCCCTCCACTTT.

This clonotype was picked up a small number of times. The chain combines TRBV27 with TRBJ2-1; 14 nucleotides align to TRBD2. V was clipped by 7 bases and J by 7 bases; unmatched bases: 3. From germline, CDR1 is MNHEY and CDR2 SMNVEV (reference sequence). This CDR3 spans 14 amino acids. The CDR3, as DNA: TGTGCCAGCATCCGGACTAGCGGGAGGAATGAGCAGTTCTTC. This gives the protein CASIRTSGRNEQFF.

This chain uses TRBV15 with TRBJ1-4; 8 nucleotides line up with TRBD1. There are 16 residues in the CDR3. V lost 1 base and J lost 5; bases outside the gene matches: 6. The germline V gene has CDR1 LNHNV and CDR2 YYDKDF (reference sequence). CDR3 DNA: TGTGCCACCAGCAGAGCGGACAGGGCGGGAAATGAAAAACTGTTTTTT. Protein product: CATSRADRAGNEKLFF. The entire variable domain, with the rest obtained from reference TRBV15 and TRBJ1-4, is as follows: DAMVIQNPRYQVTQFGKPVTLSCSQTLNHNVMYWYQQKSSQAPKLLFHYYDKDFNNEADTPDNFQSRRPNTSFCFLDIRSPGLGDTAMYLCATSRADRAGNEKLFFGSGTQLSVL.

This clonotype was observed a handful of times. The V call is TRBV12-3 or TRBV12-4, the J call TRBJ2-1, with 9 bases aligning to TRBD2. Germline trimming cut 5 bases from V and 4 bases from J; bases unmatched to any gene: 18. The CDR3 extends over 19 amino acids. CDR3 sequence (DNA): TGTGCCAGCAGTACCCCTAGGCGCGGGGGGGTCCCCTCTTACAATGAGCAGTTCTTC. It is translated as CASSTPRRGGVPSYNEQFF.

This sequence joins TRBV6-2 or TRBV6-3 and TRBJ2-1, with TRBD2 as a possible D gene (5 bases). The germline V gene has CDR1 MNHEY and CDR2 SVGEGT. V shed 7 bases and J shed 9 bases, with 13 bases lying between them. The CDR3 is made up of 12 amino acids. CDR3 in DNA: TGTGCCAGCACCTCAGGCGGGCGTGAGCAGTTCTTC. Amino acid sequence: CASTSGGREQFF.

This chain uses TRBV20-1 with TRBJ2-7; D is unclear. Germline CDR1 and CDR2: DFQATT and SNEGSKA (reference sequence). The CDR3 runs to 12 residues. CDR3 in amino acids: CSQVGNHYEQYF. CDR3 nucleotide sequence: TGCTCTCAGGTAGGGAATCATTACGAGCAGTACTTC.

This clonotype was counted a few times. The chain has TRBV4-3 and TRBJ2-7, with D perhaps assigned TRBD1 or TRBD2 (5 bases each). This CDR3 has 17 residues. V dropped 0 bases and J dropped 5 bases, with 20 bases sitting between them. The V gene's germline CDR1 is LGHNA and CDR2 YSLEER. CDR3 sequence: CASSQEGMGDAGHEQYF. The CDR3 coding sequence is TGCGCCAGCAGCCAAGAAGGTATGGGGGACGCAGGACACGAGCAGTACTTC.

CDR3 nucleotides: TGTGCCAGCAGTTGGTTAGGGGGCGCGGGGCAAGAGACCCAGTACTTC. The encoded protein is CASSWLGGAGQETQYF. V and J are TRBV27 and TRBJ2-5; tentative D call: TRBD1 (7 bases). V was shortened by 4 bases and J by 2 bases, with 17 bases between the two germline ends. The CDR3 consists of 16 residues. The germline V gene encodes CDR1 MNHEY and CDR2 SMNVEV (reference sequence).

This clonotype has more than one count but fewer than ten. CDR3 region: CASSSAQGGETQYF. The CDR3 DNA sequence: TGCGCCAGCAGCTCTGCACAGGGAGGAGAGACCCAGTACTTC. J is TRBJ2-5 and V is TRBV5-1; D is possibly TRBD1 or TRBD2 (6 bases each). Trimming stripped 3 bases from V and 4 bases from J, with 13 bases between. CDR1 and CDR2 from the germline V gene are SGHRS and YFSETQ. The CDR3 consists of 14 residues.

The rearrangement joins TRBV12-3 or TRBV12-4 to TRBJ2-7, with 14 bases matching TRBD2. The closer fit of TRBJ2-5 to the DNA end suggests the J call may be wrong. The CDR3 is 15 amino acids. CDR3 protein: CASRPGTSGSQTQYF. CDR3 in DNA: TGTGCCAGCAGACCCGGGACTAGCGGGAGTCAGACCCAGTACTTC.

This clonotype came up a few times. CDR3 nucleotide sequence: TGTGCCAGCAGCCCCTTACACTCTGGGGCCAACGTCCTGACTTTC. Its translation is CASSPLHSGANVLTF. This chain links TRBV6-2 or TRBV6-3 with TRBJ2-6; D not certain. Deletions cut 6 bases from V and 0 bases from J, with 9 bases between. Germline lookup yields CDR1 MNHEY and CDR2 SVGEGT. This CDR3 comprises 15 residues.

This clonotype was observed a few times. This chain uses TRBV6-5 with TRBJ2-7; no firm D call. This CDR3 comprises 14 residues. Deletions cut 0 bases from V and 4 bases from J, with 10 bases between. Germline CDR1 and CDR2: MNHEY and SVGAGI. CDR3 sequence: CASSYSSTEYEQYF. The CDR3 region has the DNA TGTGCCAGCAGTTACTCGAGTACAGAGTACGAGCAGTACTTC.